What follows are 13 T cell receptor beta chains derived from one specimen sequenced in a study of PD-1 blockade in classical Hodgkin lymphoma (dated by TCRdb to about 2020). Sample time point, as interpreted from the label and publication: cycle 1 day 1 (C1D1), immediately before nivolumab initiation. All trial patients had relapsed after autologous stem cell transplantation, with cohorts A, B and C differing in prior brentuximab vedotin exposure. Receptor amplification or capture employed the immunoSEQ multiplex PCR assay. In its TCRdb copy, this immuneACCESS table keeps in-frame sequences only and misses some clones. Where compared with another copy, unresolved V genes explain less than half of these, and the others have no known cause. This sample has some 62,000 clones in its table, and around 89% of those were observed once. The biggest ten clones account for under 15% of the sample. The source was peripheral blood mononuclear cells (PBMCs), collected at baseline. These receptors came from a human donor with classical Hodgkin lymphoma.

The gene calls are TRBV2 and TRBJ2-2; D is perhaps TRBD1 or TRBD2 (5 bases each). The CDR3 sequence is 15 residues long. V lost 6 bases, J lost 5 bases, and 16 bases lay in between. Per germline, CDR1 SNHLY and CDR2 FYNNEI. CDR3 loop: CASRLGVSRTGELFF. The CDR3 DNA follows: TGTGCCAGCAGGTTGGGGGTTAGTAGGACCGGGGAGCTGTTTTTT.

V and J are TRBV6-5 and TRBJ2-3; 9 nucleotides align to TRBD2. The V gene's germline CDR1 is MNHEY and CDR2 SVGAGI. J gave up 5 bases and V 5 bases, and 8 bases lay outside the gene matches. The CDR3 spans 15 residues. This CDR3 reads CASSAAGGPLDTQYF. CDR3 DNA: TGTGCCAGCAGTGCGGCGGGGGGGCCATTAGATACGCAGTATTTT.

J is TRBJ2-5 and V is TRBV14; D is possibly TRBD1 (5 bases). V lost 0 bases and J lost 1, with 15 bases in between. Germline V lookup: CDR1 SGHDN, CDR2 FVKESK. The CDR3 has 17 amino acids. CDR3 bases: TGTGCCAGCAGCCAAGAACGAACCGTTAGGGGCCAAGAGACCCAGTACTTC. Amino acid sequence: CASSQERTVRGQETQYF.

This clone was found a few times. The CDR3 spells CASSPQKNRENSPLHF. CDR3 bases: TGTGCCAGCAGCCCCCAAAAGAACAGGGAGAATTCACCCCTCCACTTT. The chain recombines TRBV5-6 with TRBJ1-6; possible D gene TRBD1, 6 bases. The CDR3 runs to 16 residues. Trimming pared 4 bases from V and 7 bases from J, leaving 18 bases between. Germline CDR1 and CDR2: SGHDT and YYEEEE.

The rearrangement links TRBV6-5 to TRBJ2-5; D remains unclear. The last part of the DNA fits TRBJ2-7 better; the J call may be wrong. The germline CDR1 and CDR2 sequences are MNHEY and SVGAGI. The length of the CDR3 is 14 residues. CDR3 DNA: TGTGCCAGCAGTTACTCGCCGTCACCCTACGAGCAGTACTTC. It is translated as CASSYSPSPYEQYF.

The genes are TRBV5-1 and TRBJ2-3; D is possibly TRBD1 (6 bases). Per the germline V gene, CDR1 is SGHRS and CDR2 is YFSETQ. Trimming left V 4 bases short and J 2 bases short, with 14 bases between. The CDR3 covers 15 residues. The CDR3 nucleotides read TGCGCCAGCAGCCTCCTGGGGGCTGTCACAGATACGCAGTATTTT. Its protein product is CASSLLGAVTDTQYF. Supplemented by reference TRBV5-1 and TRBJ2-3, the full variable domain reads KAGVTQTPRYLIKTRGQQVTLSCSPISGHRSVSWYQQTPGQGLQFLFEYFSETQRNKGNFPGRFSGRQFSNSRSEMNVSTLELGDSALYLCASSLLGAVTDTQYFGPGTRLTVL.

The CDR3 loop reads CASSLHPGSSNYGYTF. The CDR3 nucleotides are TGTGCCAGCAGCTTACACCCGGGATCCTCTAACTATGGCTACACCTTC. The genes are TRBV7-2 and TRBJ1-2, with D uncertain. Trimming cost V 2 bases and J 0 bases, with 13 bases left between them. CDR1 and CDR2 from the germline V gene are SGHTA and FQGNSA. The CDR3 covers 16 residues.

The chain recombines TRBV27 with TRBJ2-7; D call uncertain. The germline V gene has CDR1 MNHEY and CDR2 SMNVEV (reference sequence). The CDR3 runs 13 residues. Trimming left V 4 bases short and J 2 bases short, with 9 bases between. CDR3 bases: TGTGCCAGCAGTTACGGTCGAACCTACGAGCAGTACTTC. Its translation: CASSYGRTYEQYF.

This chain links TRBV19 with TRBJ2-7; D is unclear. The CDR3 contains 13 residues. The germline V and J ends were trimmed by 2 bases and 2 bases, with 7 bases remaining between them. Germline V gives CDR1 LNHDA, CDR2 SQIVND (reference sequence). The DNA for the CDR3 is TGTGCCAGTAGTATACGATGGGCCTACGAGCAGTACTTC. Translation gives CASSIRWAYEQYF.

The chain is built from TRBV5-6 and TRBJ2-7; D remains ambiguous. The CDR3 consists of 14 residues. Deletions cut 4 bases from V and 0 bases from J, with 11 bases between. Germline V lookup: CDR1 SGHDT, CDR2 YYEEEE. Here the CDR3 reads CASSQNRASYEQYF. CDR3 sequence (DNA): TGTGCCAGCAGCCAGAACCGGGCCTCCTACGAGCAGTACTTC. Full variable domain (rest looked up from reference TRBV5-6 and TRBJ2-7): DAGVTQSPTHLIKTRGQQVTLRCSPKSGHDTVSWYQQALGQGPQFIFQYYEEEERQRGNFPDRFSGHQFPNYSSELNVNALLLGDSALYLCASSQNRASYEQYFGPGTRLTVT.

The V call is TRBV5-6, the J call TRBJ1-6; D remains ambiguous. Trimming left V 3 bases short and J 0 bases short, with 7 bases between. This CDR3 contains 15 residues. Germline loops: CDR1 SGHDT, CDR2 YYEEEE. The CDR3 region is CASSYKSSYNSPLHF. The CDR3 nucleotides are TGTGCCAGCAGCTACAAGAGCTCCTATAATTCACCCCTCCACTTT.

This clone was seen just once. The rearrangement uses TRBV6-5 and TRBJ1-6; no clear D gene. The CDR3 runs to 14 residues. The V end lost 5 bases, the J end lost 4 bases, and 9 bases lay between the germline ends. Germline CDR1 and CDR2: MNHEY and SVGAGI. CDR3 sequence: CASSPGPYNSPLHF. The CDR3 DNA is TGTGCCAGCAGTCCCGGGCCGTATAATTCACCCCTCCACTTT.

The chain joins TRBV5-6 to TRBJ1-3; D is ambiguous. Germline values: CDR1 SGHDT, CDR2 YYEEEE. CDR3 size: 13 residues. The V end lost 5 bases, the J end lost 1 base, and 7 bases lay between the germline ends. CDR3 sequence reads: CASRRVSGNTIYF. The CDR3 DNA reads as TGTGCCAGCAGGCGGGTTTCTGGAAACACCATATATTTT.